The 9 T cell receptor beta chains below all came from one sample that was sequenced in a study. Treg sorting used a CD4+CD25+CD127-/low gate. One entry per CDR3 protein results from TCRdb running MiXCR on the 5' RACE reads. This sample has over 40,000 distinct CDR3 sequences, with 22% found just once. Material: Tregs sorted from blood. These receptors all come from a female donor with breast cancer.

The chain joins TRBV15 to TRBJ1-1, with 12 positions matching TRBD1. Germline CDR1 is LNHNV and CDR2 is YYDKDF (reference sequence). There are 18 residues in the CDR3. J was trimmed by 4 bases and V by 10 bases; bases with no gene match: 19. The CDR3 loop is CAIPRLPGTGGASTEAFF. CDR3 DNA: TGTGCCATCCCGCGCCTACCCGGGACAGGGGGCGCGAGCACTGAAGCTTTCTTT.

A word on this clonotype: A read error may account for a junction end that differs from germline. This CDR3 is CTSRRTSGRDTQYF. CDR3 bases: TGTACCAGCAGACGGACTAGCGGGAGGGATACGCAGTATTTT. The chain employs TRBV12-3 or TRBV12-4 and TRBJ2-3; TRBD2 matches at 14 bases. The CDR3 is 14 residues long.

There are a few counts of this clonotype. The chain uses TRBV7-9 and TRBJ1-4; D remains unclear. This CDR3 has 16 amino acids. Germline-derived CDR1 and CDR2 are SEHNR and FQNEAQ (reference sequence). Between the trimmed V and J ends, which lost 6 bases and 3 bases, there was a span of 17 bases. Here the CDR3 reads CASRPGPSAPNEKLFF. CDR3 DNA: TGTGCCAGCAGGCCCGGCCCTTCCGCACCTAATGAAAAACTGTTTTTT. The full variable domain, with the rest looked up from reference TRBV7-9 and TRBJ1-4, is DTGVSQNPRHKITKRGQNVTFRCDPISEHNRLYWYRQTLGQGPEFLTYFQNEAQLEKSRLLSDRFSAERPKGSFSTLEIQRTEQGDSAMYLCASRPGPSAPNEKLFFGSGTQLSVL.

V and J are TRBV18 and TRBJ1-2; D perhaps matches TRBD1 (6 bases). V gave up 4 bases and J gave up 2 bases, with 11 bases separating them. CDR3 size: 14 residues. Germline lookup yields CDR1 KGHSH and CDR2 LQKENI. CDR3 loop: CASSLRTDNYGYTF. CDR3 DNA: TGTGCCAGCTCACTAAGGACAGACAACTATGGCTACACCTTC.

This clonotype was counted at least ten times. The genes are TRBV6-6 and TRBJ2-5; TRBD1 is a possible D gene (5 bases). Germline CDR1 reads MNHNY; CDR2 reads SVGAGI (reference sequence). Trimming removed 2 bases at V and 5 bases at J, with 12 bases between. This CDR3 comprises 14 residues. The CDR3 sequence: CASSYIRAAETQYF. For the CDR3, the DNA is TGTGCCAGCAGTTACATCAGGGCCGCGGAGACCCAGTACTTC.

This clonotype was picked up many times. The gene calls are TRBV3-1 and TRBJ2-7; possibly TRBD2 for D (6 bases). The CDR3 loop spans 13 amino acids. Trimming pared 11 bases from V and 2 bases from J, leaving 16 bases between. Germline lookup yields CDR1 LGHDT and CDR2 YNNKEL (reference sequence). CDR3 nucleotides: TGTGCCGGCCGAGCGGGCGAGGCCTACGAGCAGTACTTC. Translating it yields CAGRAGEAYEQYF.

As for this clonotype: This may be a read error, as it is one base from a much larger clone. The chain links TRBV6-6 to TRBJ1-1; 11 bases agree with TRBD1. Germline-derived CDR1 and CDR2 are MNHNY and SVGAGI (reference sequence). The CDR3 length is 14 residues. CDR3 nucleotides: TGTGCCAGTAGGGACAGGGGGTTGGACACTAAAGCTTTCTTT. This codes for CASRDRGLDTKAFF.

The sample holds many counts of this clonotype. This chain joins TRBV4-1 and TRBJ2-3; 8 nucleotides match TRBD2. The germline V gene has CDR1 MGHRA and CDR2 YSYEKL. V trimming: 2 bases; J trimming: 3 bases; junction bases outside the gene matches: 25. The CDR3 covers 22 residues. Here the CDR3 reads CASSQPGQGEAGGRWRTDTQYF. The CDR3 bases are TGCGCCAGCAGCCAACCGGGCCAGGGAGAGGCGGGCGGGAGGTGGAGAACAGATACGCAGTATTTT.

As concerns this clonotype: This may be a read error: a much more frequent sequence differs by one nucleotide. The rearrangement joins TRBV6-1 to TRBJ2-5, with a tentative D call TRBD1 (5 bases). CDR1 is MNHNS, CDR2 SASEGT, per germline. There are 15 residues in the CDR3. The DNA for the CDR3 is TGTGCCAGCAGTGAATTCGGACATCCTCAAGCGACCCAGTACTTC. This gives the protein CASSEFGHPQATQYF.